What follows are 14 T cell receptor beta chains derived from one specimen sequenced in a study of cytomegalovirus exposure and HLA in healthy donors. Vbeta (60) and Jbeta (13) primers were used in the PCR. The protocol was immunoSEQ multiplex PCR, while the TCRdb copy is restricted to in-frame clones and leaves out a portion. The sample has about 89,000 clones, around 86% seen once. What was sequenced was PBMCs. The receptors come from a female donor in good health and CMV-seropositive.

The chain uses TRBV2 and TRBJ1-2; 7 nucleotides line up with TRBD1. The ends lost 1 base at V and 5 bases at J; junction bases unmatched: 1. The CDR3 is made up of 13 amino acids. The germline V gene has CDR1 SNHLY and CDR2 FYNNEI. CDR3 nucleotide sequence: TGTGCCAGCAGTGAAGGGACAGGTTATGGCTACACCTTC. Translating it yields CASSEGTGYGYTF. Complete variable domain (other parts from reference TRBV2 and TRBJ1-2): EPEVTQTPSHQVTQMGQEVILRCVPISNHLYFYWYRQILGQKVEFLVSFYNNEISEKSEIFDDQFSVERPDGSNFTLKIRSTKLEDSAMYFCASSEGTGYGYTFGSGTRLTVV.

This clone was seen a few times. V and J are TRBV6-5 and TRBJ1-1; unclear D gene. Germline V lookup: CDR1 MNHEY, CDR2 SVGAGI. CDR3 size: 16 residues. V dropped 2 bases and J dropped 1 base, with 14 bases sitting between them. The CDR3: CASSYEGPTQNTEAFF. The CDR3 DNA is TGTGCCAGCAGTTACGAGGGTCCGACACAGAACACTGAAGCTTTCTTT.

Turning to this clone: A much larger clone lies a single base off, so this may be a read error. This sample includes further DNA sequences coding for the same CDR3. The chain uses TRBV30 and TRBJ1-1, with TRBD1 matching 9 bases. The CDR3 is made up of 13 amino acids. Per germline, CDR1 GTSNPN and CDR2 SVGIG (reference sequence). CDR3 in amino acids: CAWSVTGGTEAFF. The CDR3 DNA sequence: TGTGCCTGGAGTGTCACAGGGGGCACTGAAGCTTTCTTC.

The chain joins TRBV19 to TRBJ2-7; 8 bases map to TRBD1. Per the germline V gene, CDR1 is LNHDA and CDR2 is SQIVND (reference sequence). The CDR3 loop spans 13 amino acids. The J segment lost 5 bases and the V segment lost 5 bases, leaving 5 bases of the junction unmatched. CDR3 residues: CASSDVRGHEQYF. CDR3 sequence (DNA): TGTGCCAGTAGTGATGTCAGGGGGCACGAGCAGTACTTC.

The gene calls are TRBV15 and TRBJ1-6; 7 nucleotides align to TRBD1. After removal of 1 base from V and 3 bases from J, the junction contained 6 bases not matched to a gene. This CDR3 has 17 amino acids. CDR1 and CDR2 (germline): LNHNV, YYDKDF (reference sequence). In DNA, the CDR3 is TGTGCCACCAGCAGAGGGACAGGCGGCGTCTATAATTCACCCCTCCACTTT. It specifies CATSRGTGGVYNSPLHF.

This rearrangement joins TRBV9 to TRBJ1-2, with TRBD1 identical over 8 bases. This CDR3 has 16 amino acids. The V gene end was trimmed by 4 bases and the J gene end by 6 bases; junction bases not matched to a gene: 14. Germline CDR1 is SGDLS and CDR2 is YYNGEE. CDR3 coding DNA: TGTGCCAGCAGCTCCTCCCGGGTAGCAGGGGGCGATGGCTACACCTTC. It specifies CASSSSRVAGGDGYTF.

The chain is built from TRBV6-6 and TRBJ1-1; D is possibly TRBD1 (6 bases). This CDR3 contains 14 residues. V was shortened by 1 base and J by 7 bases, with 13 bases between the two germline ends. The germline V gene has CDR1 MNHNY and CDR2 SVGAGI (reference sequence). CDR3: CASSYLTGGVEAFF. DNA for the CDR3: TGTGCCAGCAGTTACTTAACGGGGGGCGTTGAAGCTTTCTTT.

The V and J genes are TRBV5-1 and TRBJ1-3; D is uncertain. Trimming pared 1 base from V and 0 bases from J, leaving 26 bases between. Germline V gene sequence: CDR1 SGHRS, CDR2 YFSETQ. The CDR3 consists of 21 residues. DNA for the CDR3: TGCGCCAGCAGCTTGATCCCGCCCACGGATTTGGCCGGGAACTCTGGAAACACCATATATTTT. Protein: CASSLIPPTDLAGNSGNTIYF.

The CDR3: CATSRDRLAGGSTDTQYF. DNA of the CDR3: TGTGCCACCAGCAGAGATAGGTTAGCGGGAGGAAGCACAGATACGCAGTATTTT. This sequence joins TRBV15 and TRBJ2-3; 10 bases map to TRBD2. CDR1 and CDR2 from the germline V gene are LNHNV and YYDKDF (reference sequence). The V and J ends lost 0 bases and 0 bases, in that order; junction bases with no gene match: 6. The CDR3 is made up of 18 amino acids.

The rearrangement uses TRBV5-4 and TRBJ2-6; TRBD1 might be the D (6 bases). Per germline, CDR1 SGHNT and CDR2 YYREEE (reference sequence). This CDR3 is built from 17 residues. V dropped 6 bases and J dropped 0 bases, with 16 bases sitting between them. Here the CDR3 reads CASTPVGRGSGANVLTF. The CDR3 DNA sequence: TGTGCCAGCACCCCCGTAGGCAGGGGCTCTGGGGCCAACGTCCTGACTTTC.

This clone has only one observation. This CDR3 reads CASSQEDYSNYGYTF. The CDR3, as DNA: TGTGCCAGCAGCCAAGAGGATTACAGTAACTATGGCTACACCTTC. The gene calls are TRBV4-2 and TRBJ1-2; no clear D gene. In germline, CDR1 is LGHNA, CDR2 YNFKEQ. This CDR3 region has 15 residues. V lost 0 bases and J 1 base, leaving 9 bases between the germline ends.

The chain joins TRBV11-2 to TRBJ1-1, with D unclear. V was clipped by 5 bases and J by 7 bases, with 5 bases between them. Germline values: CDR1 SGHAT, CDR2 FQNNGV. The CDR3 is 10 residues long. The CDR3 spells CASSGREAFF. CDR3 coding DNA: TGTGCCAGCAGCGGCCGTGAAGCTTTCTTT.

The chain is built from TRBV4-2 and TRBJ2-7; D is possibly TRBD2 (5 bases). V was cut by 2 bases and J by 0 bases, with 17 bases left in between. This CDR3 has 17 residues. Germline lookup yields CDR1 LGHNA and CDR2 YNFKEQ. CDR3 in amino acids: CASSQSSSVEDSYEQYF. CDR3 nucleotides: TGTGCCAGCAGCCAATCCTCCTCGGTGGAGGACTCCTACGAGCAGTACTTC.

The chain carries TRBV7-2 and TRBJ1-6, with 10 bases matching TRBD1. The CDR3 covers 17 residues. CDR1 is SGHTA and CDR2 is FQGNSA in the germline V gene. The V segment lost 7 bases and the J segment 10 bases; nucleotides outside the gene matches: 16. CDR3 bases: TGTGCCAGCACCGAAACATCCGGGACAGGGGTGAGATCACCCCTCCACTTT. Residues: CASTETSGTGVRSPLHF.